This TCR beta chain emerged from a study of PD-L1 blockade in urothelial cancer. The wider study: Of 29 to 30 patients, around 26 were males with bladder-origin urothelial cancer. Blood analyses occurred 3 weeks (second dose) and 6 weeks post treatment start. Typically, measured as a median, blood samples had 141,255 T cells.

The patients had locally advanced or metastatic urothelial carcinoma. TCRdb keeps only in-frame clones here, not all; method: immunoSEQ multiplex PCR. The sample holds some 54,000 clones, approximately 84% seen once. The sequencing used PBMCs, collected around atezolizumab (anti-PD-L1) treatment. This sequence originates from a man aged 35 to 55 with urothelial cancer.

CDR3 residues: CASSSIRHYYGYTF. In nucleotides, the CDR3 is TGTGCCAGCAGCTCCATAAGACACTACTATGGCTACACCTTC. The chain employs TRBV11-2 and TRBJ1-2; D is undetermined. The CDR3 runs 14 residues. The germline V and J ends were trimmed by 4 bases and 3 bases, with 12 bases remaining between them. Germline V gene data show CDR1 as SGHAT and CDR2 as FQNNGV. The full variable domain, in which reference TRBV11-2 and TRBJ1-2 provide the parts outside the CDR3, is EAGVAQSPRYKIIEKRQSVAFWCNPISGHATLYWYQQILGQGPKLLIQFQNNGVVDDSQLPKDRFSAERLKGVDSTLKIQPAKLEDSAVYLCASSSIRHYYGYTFGSGTRLTVV.